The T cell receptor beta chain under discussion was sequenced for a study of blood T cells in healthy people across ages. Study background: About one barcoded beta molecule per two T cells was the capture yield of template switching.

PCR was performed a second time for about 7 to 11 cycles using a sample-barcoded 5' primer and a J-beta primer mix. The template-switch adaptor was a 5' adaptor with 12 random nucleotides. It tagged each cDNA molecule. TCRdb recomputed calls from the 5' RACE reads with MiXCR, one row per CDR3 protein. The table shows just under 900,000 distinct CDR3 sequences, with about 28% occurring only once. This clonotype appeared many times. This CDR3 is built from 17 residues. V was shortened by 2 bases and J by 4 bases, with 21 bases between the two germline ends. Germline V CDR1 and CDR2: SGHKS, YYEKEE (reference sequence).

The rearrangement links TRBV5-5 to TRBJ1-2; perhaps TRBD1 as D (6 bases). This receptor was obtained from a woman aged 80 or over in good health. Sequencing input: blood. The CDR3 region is CASSFKRQEAGLYGYTF. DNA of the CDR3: TGTGCCAGCAGCTTCAAAAGACAGGAGGCAGGTCTCTATGGCTACACCTTC.